This is a list of T cell receptor beta chains from one sample in a study of radiotherapy plus CTLA-4 blockade in lung cancer. Clones were read by immunoSEQ multiplex PCR, and TCRdb kept only the in-frame ones, dropping some. The data contain 45,000 to 55,000 clones, 75% to 85% of them singletons. This sample comprised peripheral blood, obtained from a patient treated with radiotherapy plus ipilimumab. The receptor set was obtained from a human donor with non-small cell lung cancer who had stable disease on radiotherapy plus ipilimumab. CDR3s include the opening cysteine and the closing phenylalanine or tryptophan. A D gene is named only where the DNA matches it firmly. A row's size may be missing; if present it is once, few, many or a size class.

v_gene,d_gene,j_gene,abundance,CDR3aa,CDR3nt
TRBV30,TRBD2,TRBJ2-6,-,CAWTGLAGEDSGANVLTF,TGTGCCTGGACTGGACTAGCGGGGGAGGACTCTGGGGCCAACGTCCTGACTTTC
TRBV7-2,-,TRBJ2-5,once,CASSLPSQGYETQYF,TGTGCCAGCAGCCTCCCCTCGCAGGGGTACGAGACCCAGTACTTC
TRBV2,-,TRBJ2-1,once,CASSVLLGVYNEQFF,TGTGCCAGCAGTGTTCTGCTGGGAGTCTACAATGAGCAGTTCTTC
TRBV18,-,TRBJ2-7,-,CASSPSRENEQYF,TGTGCCAGCTCCCCATCCAGGGAAAACGAGCAGTACTTC
TRBV9,-,TRBJ2-2,-,CASSVVGFTGELFF,TGTGCCAGCAGCGTAGTCGGTTTCACCGGGGAGCTGTTTTTT
TRBV7-9,-,TRBJ2-1,-,CASFRGNEQFF,TGTGCCAGCTTCAGGGGAAATGAGCAGTTCTTC
TRBV7-3,TRBD2,TRBJ2-3,once,CASSPLTSGRAPDTQYF,TGTGCCAGCAGCCCACTGACTAGCGGGAGGGCCCCAGATACGCAGTATTTT
TRBV4-3,TRBD2,TRBJ2-3,-,CASSQDPATSGWYF,TGCGCCAGCAGCCAAGATCCAGCGACTAGCGGATGGTATTTT
TRBV28,-,TRBJ2-1,-,CASSLQRNYNEQFF,TGTGCCAGCAGTTTACAGCGTAACTACAATGAGCAGTTCTTC
TRBV7-2,TRBD2,TRBJ2-3,-,CASSSAGLAGTDTQYF,TGTGCCAGCAGCTCAGCAGGACTAGCGGGAACAGATACGCAGTATTTT
TRBV14,-,TRBJ2-7,-,CASSLSSYEQYF,TGTGCCAGCAGCCTGAGTTCCTACGAGCAGTACTTC
TRBV30,-,TRBJ1-1,few,CAWNRVSRGTEAFF,TGTGCCTGGAACCGGGTATCCAGGGGCACTGAAGCTTTCTTT
TRBV6-4,TRBD2,TRBJ2-1,-,CASSAGLAGSYNEQFF,TGTGCCAGCAGCGCTGGTCTAGCGGGCTCCTACAATGAGCAGTTCTTC
TRBV7-2,-,TRBJ2-2,few,CASSFREGGGELFF,TGTGCCAGCAGCTTTCGGGAAGGCGGCGGGGAGCTGTTTTTT
TRBV6-1,TRBD2,TRBJ2-1,-,CASRTSGTLGNEQFF,TGTGCCAGCAGGACTAGCGGGACTTTGGGCAATGAGCAGTTCTTC
TRBV4-3,-,TRBJ2-7,-,CASSQERGGGYEQYF,TGCGCCAGCAGCCAGGAGAGGGGGGGCGGGTACGAGCAGTACTTC
TRBV11-3,-,TRBJ2-1,-,CASSLSVGSPPGGEQFF,TGTGCCAGCAGCTTATCGGTCGGGAGCCCCCCTGGGGGTGAGCAGTTCTTC
TRBV19,TRBD1,TRBJ2-1,-,CASSRPGQGAYEQFF,TGTGCCAGTAGCCGACCGGGACAGGGGGCCTATGAGCAGTTCTTC
TRBV27,-,TRBJ1-2,-,CASSSRGPTF,TGTGCCAGCAGTTCCCGGGGTCCCACCTTC
TRBV19,TRBD2,TRBJ2-1,-,CASTSGLAANEQFF,TGTGCCAGTACCTCGGGACTAGCGGCCAATGAGCAGTTCTTC
TRBV5-1,-,TRBJ2-5,-,CASSANSGSQETQYF,TGCGCCAGCAGCGCAAACTCCGGGAGCCAAGAGACCCAGTACTTC
TRBV7-2,-,TRBJ2-1,-,CASSPSRVSYNEQFF,TGTGCCAGCAGCCCCTCCAGGGTGTCCTACAATGAGCAGTTCTTC
TRBV19,TRBD2,TRBJ2-3,-,CASSLLAGVADTQYF,TGTGCCAGTAGTCTACTAGCGGGAGTTGCAGATACGCAGTATTTT
TRBV7-2,TRBD2,TRBJ2-7,-,CASSSGLAGTYEQYF,TGTGCCAGCAGCTCAGGACTAGCGGGAACTTACGAGCAGTACTTC
TRBV6-5,TRBD2,TRBJ2-4,few,CASSGGSSKNIQYF,TGTGCCAGCAGTGGCGGGAGCTCCAAAAACATTCAGTACTTC
TRBV28,TRBD2,TRBJ2-1,few,CASSLYPGLAGARPQFF,TGTGCCAGCAGTCTATACCCGGGACTAGCGGGAGCCCGACCTCAGTTCTTC
TRBV14,-,TRBJ1-2,-,CASSQEGRRGYTF,TGTGCCAGCAGCCAAGAAGGCAGGCGAGGCTACACCTTC
TRBV28,TRBD1,TRBJ1-4,few,CASSLLQGTNEKLFF,TGTGCCAGCAGTTTACTACAGGGGACTAATGAAAAACTGTTTTTT
TRBV4-3,-,TRBJ2-1,-,CASRSSTRRYNEQFF,TGCGCCAGCAGGTCGTCGACGCGGAGGTACAATGAGCAGTTCTTC
TRBV7-8,-,TRBJ2-7,-,CASSPRSRSYEQYF,TGTGCCAGCAGCCCTAGGAGCCGCTCCTACGAGCAGTACTTC
TRBV19,TRBD2,TRBJ2-1,-,CASKRTSGGPLNEQFF,TGTGCCAGTAAACGGACTAGCGGGGGCCCACTTAATGAGCAGTTCTTC
TRBV10-3,TRBD1,TRBJ1-4,-,CAISETGQGPEKLFF,TGTGCCATCAGTGAGACCGGACAGGGACCCGAAAAACTGTTTTTT
TRBV27,TRBD2,TRBJ2-7,-,CASRVRTSGNYEQYF,TGTGCCAGCAGGGTGAGGACTAGCGGGAACTACGAGCAGTACTTC
TRBV9,-,TRBJ2-5,-,CASSVAGLGETQYF,TGTGCCAGCAGCGTAGCGGGTCTGGGAGAGACCCAGTACTTC
TRBV7-8,-,TRBJ1-1,-,CASSKRTAFFEAFF,TGTGCCAGCAGCAAGCGGACAGCCTTCTTTGAAGCTTTCTTT
TRBV15,TRBD1,TRBJ2-6,-,CATSLGQAGANVLTF,TGTGCCACCAGCTTGGGACAGGCTGGGGCCAACGTCCTGACTTTC
TRBV7-8,TRBD1,TRBJ2-7,-,CASSLKGQGFYEQYF,TGTGCCAGCAGCTTAAAAGGACAGGGTTTTTACGAGCAGTACTTC
TRBV27,-,TRBJ2-5,-,CASSSQTPQETQYF,TGTGCCAGCAGTTCCCAGACACCGCAAGAGACCCAGTACTTC
TRBV27,TRBD1,TRBJ1-1,-,CASSLSGATGRPEAFF,TGTGCCAGCAGTTTATCGGGGGCGACAGGGAGGCCTGAAGCTTTCTTT
TRBV6-5,-,TRBJ1-1,-,CASSYPGGGTEAFF,TGTGCCAGCAGTTACCCCGGGGGGGGAACTGAAGCTTTCTTT
TRBV4-1,TRBD2,TRBJ2-7,-,CASSQEVSGTAYF,TGCGCCAGCAGCCAAGAGGTCAGCGGGACCGCGTACTTC
TRBV5-6,TRBD1,TRBJ2-5,-,CASSLGQGARETQYF,TGTGCCAGCAGCTTGGGTCAGGGGGCGCGAGAGACCCAGTACTTC
TRBV5-1,-,TRBJ2-7,-,CASSLVAKRYEQYF,TGCGCCAGCAGCTTGGTGGCCAAGCGGTACGAGCAGTACTTC